Following are 8 T cell receptor beta chains from one sample sequenced in a study of blood T cell repertoires in COVID-19. Profiled with immunoSEQ multiplex PCR; TCRdb holds only in-frame clones, not every one. The repertoire holds approximately 170,000 clones, with around 85% as singletons. Sequenced sample: peripheral blood. These receptors all come from a woman in her seventies with acute or convalescent COVID-19.

The rearrangement links TRBV4-3 to TRBJ2-7, with unresolved D. The CDR3 extends over 15 amino acids. V lost 1 base and J lost 3, with 13 bases in between. Germline CDR1 reads LGHNA; CDR2 reads YSLEER. This CDR3 reads CASSQGRVNFYEQYF. CDR3 nucleotide sequence: TGCGCCAGCAGCCAAGGTCGGGTGAACTTCTACGAGCAGTACTTC.

This chain links TRBV30 with TRBJ2-7; a possible D gene is TRBD2 (5 bases). Germline CDR1 GTSNPN, CDR2 SVGIG (reference sequence). CDR3 length equals 14 residues. The V end was cut by 0 bases, the J end by 4 bases, with 13 bases between. This chain's CDR3 is CAWSVELGRYEQYF. The CDR3 DNA is TGTGCCTGGAGTGTTGAACTAGGGAGATACGAGCAGTACTTC.

The V call is TRBV18, the J call TRBJ2-7; 7 bases align to TRBD2. V dropped 8 bases and J dropped 7; count of bases not matched to a gene: 17. Germline loops: CDR1 KGHSH, CDR2 LQKENI. This CDR3 spans 15 amino acids. For the CDR3, the DNA is TGTGCCAGCGAAGAGGCGGGAGCATTATCGGGGGAGCAGTACTTC. Its protein is CASEEAGALSGEQYF.

To note about this clone: Other DNA sequences within the sample encode an identical CDR3. The chain combines TRBV24-1 with TRBJ1-2; D perhaps matches TRBD1 (6 bases). The V and J ends lost 4 bases and 3 bases respectively, with 8 bases between them. The CDR3 contains 13 residues. Per the germline V gene, CDR1 is KGHDR and CDR2 is SFDVKD. The CDR3 sequence is CATSDRQDYGYTF. CDR3 bases: TGTGCCACCAGTGACCGACAGGACTATGGCTACACCTTC.

The rearrangement joins TRBV6-5 to TRBJ2-4; TRBD1 might be the D (6 bases). Between the trimmed V and J ends, which lost 10 bases and 1 base, there was a span of 17 bases. The CDR3 covers 15 residues. Germline V gene lookup returns CDR1 MNHEY and CDR2 SVGAGI. The CDR3 nucleotides read TGTGCCAACGGATCAGGGGATAGGGCCAAAAACATTCAGTACTTC. Translating it yields CANGSGDRAKNIQYF.

The chain has TRBV19 and TRBJ2-3, with D unresolved. In germline, CDR1 is LNHDA, CDR2 SQIVND (reference sequence). V lost 7 bases and J 6 bases, leaving 14 bases between the germline ends. The CDR3 extends over 13 amino acids. The CDR3 DNA is TGTGCCAGTAATTTGGGCTATGGGGATACGCAGTATTTT. It translates to CASNLGYGDTQYF.

The CDR3 sequence is CASSYRLAGDTGELFF. As DNA, the CDR3 is TGCGCCAGCAGTTATCGACTAGCGGGAGACACCGGGGAGCTGTTTTTT. This chain connects TRBV5-1 to TRBJ2-2, with 12 bases lining up with TRBD2. From germline, CDR1 is SGHRS and CDR2 YFSETQ. Trimming took 5 bases from V and 3 from J; bases not matched to a gene: 5. This CDR3 spans 16 amino acids.

J is TRBJ2-2 and V is TRBV9; 7 bases match TRBD2. This CDR3 is 16 amino acids long. The germline V gene encodes CDR1 SGDLS and CDR2 YYNGEE. V shed 0 bases, J shed 1 base, and the junction held 3 bases outside the gene matches. The CDR3 bases are TGTGCCAGCAGCGTAGAAGCGGGGAGGAACACCGGGGAGCTGTTTTTT. Encoded protein: CASSVEAGRNTGELFF.